The 21 T cell receptor beta chains below come from one sample, sequenced in a study of blood T cell repertoires in COVID-19. The method was immunoSEQ multiplex PCR; TCRdb's version includes in-frame clones alone and lacks a portion of them. The repertoire consists of hundreds of thousands of clones, with around 87% occurring once and the leading ten covering 1.5% to 2%. The sequencing sample was made of PBMCs or T cells enriched from blood (not recorded which). These receptors were collected from a woman aged 45-59 years who had recovered from COVID-19.

The chain employs TRBV7-8 and TRBJ1-5; possible D gene TRBD1, 5 bases. Looked up from germline, CDR1 is SGHVS and CDR2 is FQNEAQ. The CDR3 consists of 14 residues. V was pared by 4 bases and J by 4 bases, with 11 bases between. CDR3 in DNA: TGTGCCAGCAGCTCCGATAACAGGAATCAGCCCCAGCATTTT. Amino acids: CASSSDNRNQPQHF.

The chain is built from TRBV9 and TRBJ1-5; 8 positions match TRBD1. Germline V gives CDR1 SGDLS, CDR2 YYNGEE. CDR3 length: 15 residues. The CDR3 region has the DNA TGTGCAAGGGACCGGACAGGGCGGCGATTCCAGCCCCAGCATTTT. This gives the protein CARDRTGRRFQPQHF.

The chain couples TRBV2 to TRBJ2-7, with 8 bases identical to TRBD2. Germline V gene data show CDR1 as SNHLY and CDR2 as FYNNEI. There are 12 residues in the CDR3. V shed 8 bases and J 5 bases; nucleotides not matched to a gene: 5. This CDR3 is CASSQRENEQYF. The DNA for the CDR3 is TGTGCCAGCTCTCAGCGGGAGAACGAGCAGTACTTC.

The V call is TRBV9, the J call TRBJ1-6; D gene unclear. The V gene lost 0 bases and the J gene lost 3 bases, with 7 bases spanning the gap. Germline V gene sequence: CDR1 SGDLS, CDR2 YYNGEE. This CDR3 is built from 15 residues. CDR3 sequence reads: CASSVAPGYNSPLHF. The DNA of the CDR3 is TGTGCCAGCAGCGTAGCCCCAGGCTATAATTCACCCCTCCACTTT.

The DNA of the CDR3 is TGTGCCAGCAGCTCAAATCTAGCGGGAGGGTATTTT. This gives the protein CASSSNLAGGYF. This chain uses TRBV7-9 with TRBJ2-3, with 11 bases matching TRBD2. This CDR3 is 12 amino acids long. J lost 14 bases, V lost 4 bases, and 5 bases had no gene match. Germline CDR1 and CDR2: SEHNR and FQNEAQ (reference sequence). The full variable domain, rest sourced from reference TRBV7-9 and TRBJ2-3, is DTGVSQNPRHKITKRGQNVTFRCDPISEHNRLYWYRQTLGQGPEFLTYFQNEAQLEKSRLLSDRFSAERPKGSFSTLEIQRTEQGDSAMYLCASSSNLAGGYFGPGTRLTVL.

The genes are TRBV5-1 and TRBJ2-1; 8 bases fit TRBD2. V lost 4 bases and J lost 4; bases outside the gene matches: 10. The CDR3 spans 16 residues. The germline CDR1 and CDR2 sequences are SGHRS and YFSETQ. The CDR3 region has the DNA TGCGCCAGCAGCCCCATAGTTGCGGGAGGATACAATGAGCAGTTCTTC. It specifies CASSPIVAGGYNEQFF.

This sequence joins TRBV28 and TRBJ1-1; maybe TRBD1 (5 bases). From germline, CDR1 is MDHEN and CDR2 SYDVKM. The CDR3 sequence is 11 residues long. The ends were cut back, 3 bases at V and 9 bases at J, with 8 bases in the middle. The DNA for the CDR3 is TGTGCCAGCAGTTTCGGGACTCAAGCTTTCTTT. Its protein is CASSFGTQAFF.

The chain carries TRBV7-9 and TRBJ1-5; D is undetermined. Germline V lookup: CDR1 SEHNR, CDR2 FQNEAQ (reference sequence). Trimming took 1 base from V and 6 from J, leaving 10 bases between them. The CDR3 length is 14 residues. This chain's CDR3 is CASSLDGPGQPQHF. The CDR3 DNA reads as TGTGCCAGCAGCTTAGACGGCCCAGGTCAGCCCCAGCATTTT.

The genes are TRBV2 and TRBJ1-4; a weak D match, TRBD1 (6 bases). This CDR3 is 15 amino acids long. Germline V gene lookup returns CDR1 SNHLY and CDR2 FYNNEI. The germline V and J ends were trimmed by 4 bases and 4 bases, with 13 bases remaining between them. CDR3 coding DNA: TGTGCCAGCAGTGGGCAGGGGTTGGGTAATGAAAAACTGTTTTTT. Translating it yields CASSGQGLGNEKLFF.

The V call is TRBV2, the J call TRBJ2-5, with no clear D. CDR3 length equals 12 residues. Germline V lookup: CDR1 SNHLY, CDR2 FYNNEI. V lost 8 bases, J lost 5 bases, and 12 bases lay in between. CDR3 in amino acids: CASLLGFETQYF. The CDR3 bases are TGTGCCAGCCTCCTTGGCTTTGAGACCCAGTACTTC.

In DNA form, the CDR3 reads TGTGCCAGCAGCCCACCGCGCGGCTACCAAGAGACCCAGTACTTC. It codes for CASSPPRGYQETQYF. The V gene is TRBV6-2 or TRBV6-3, the J gene TRBJ2-5; D unclear. The V gene's germline CDR1 is MNHEY and CDR2 SVGEGT. Trimming stripped 6 bases from V and 0 bases from J, with 14 bases between. The CDR3 runs 15 residues.

The gene calls are TRBV5-1 and TRBJ1-4; TRBD1 might be the D (6 bases). Deletions cut 4 bases from V and 4 bases from J, with 14 bases between. Germline V lookup: CDR1 SGHRS, CDR2 YFSETQ. CDR3 length: 15 amino acids. CDR3 sequence reads: CASSRTGTSNEKLFF. The CDR3 DNA follows: TGCGCCAGCAGCCGGACCGGGACAAGTAATGAAAAACTGTTTTTT.

In DNA, the CDR3 is TGTGCCAGCAGCCATGGGGGGACAGGGGGCACTAATGAAAAACTGTTTTTT. The encoded protein is CASSHGGTGGTNEKLFF. V is TRBV5-6 and J is TRBJ1-4, with 12 nucleotides matching TRBD1. CDR3 length: 17 residues. After removal of 4 bases from V and 2 bases from J, the junction contained 6 bases not matched to a gene. Germline-derived CDR1 and CDR2 are SGHDT and YYEEEE. Together with reference TRBV5-6 and TRBJ1-4, the CDR3 gives the full variable domain: DAGVTQSPTHLIKTRGQQVTLRCSPKSGHDTVSWYQQALGQGPQFIFQYYEEEERQRGNFPDRFSGHQFPNYSSELNVNALLLGDSALYLCASSHGGTGGTNEKLFFGSGTQLSVL.

There are a few counts of this clone. This chain links TRBV27 with TRBJ2-1, with D possibly being TRBD2 (5 bases). V shed 8 bases and J shed 8 bases, with 19 bases lying between them. This CDR3 comprises 14 residues. Germline loops: CDR1 MNHEY, CDR2 SMNVEV (reference sequence). The DNA for the CDR3 is TGTGCCAGCTCAAAATCGGGGTTTCGGGATGAGCAGTTCTTC. It codes for CASSKSGFRDEQFF.

The chain is built from TRBV4-1 and TRBJ1-4; maybe TRBD1 (5 bases). Trimming removed 3 bases at V and 10 bases at J, with 9 bases between. The CDR3 contains 12 residues. The germline V gene encodes CDR1 MGHRA and CDR2 YSYEKL. In DNA form, the CDR3 reads TGCGCCAGCAGCCATTACCAGGGAAAACTGTTTTTT. It codes for CASSHYQGKLFF.

This clone was recorded a few times. The CDR3 region has the DNA TGCAGTGCCCCTGACAGGGGCCAAGCTTTCTTT. Protein sequence: CSAPDRGQAFF. The V and J genes are TRBV20-1 and TRBJ1-1; 8 bases line up with TRBD1. J was trimmed by 9 bases and V by 6 bases; bases with no gene match: 6. CDR1 is DFQATT, CDR2 SNEGSKA, per germline (reference sequence). CDR3 length: 11 amino acids.

The chain joins TRBV5-1 to TRBJ2-5, with D perhaps matching TRBD1 (5 bases). With 7 bases removed from V and 1 base from J, the gap between germline ends came to 17 bases. This CDR3 region has 15 residues. Looked up from germline, CDR1 is SGHRS and CDR2 is YFSETQ. The CDR3 here is CASASAAGIQETQYF. CDR3 sequence (DNA): TGCGCCAGCGCCTCCGCCGCAGGGATCCAAGAGACCCAGTACTTC.

The J gene is TRBJ1-5, the V gene TRBV7-2; D not resolved. Germline V gene data show CDR1 as SGHTA and CDR2 as FQGNSA. The ends were cut back, 5 bases at V and 4 bases at J, with 9 bases in the middle. CDR3 length: 13 amino acids. CDR3 sequence (DNA): TGTGCCAGCAGCAACCGGGGAAATCAGCCCCAGCATTTT. Its protein product is CASSNRGNQPQHF.

The chain couples TRBV27 to TRBJ1-1; D unresolved. CDR1 MNHEY and CDR2 SMNVEV come from the germline V gene (reference sequence). Trimming removed 7 bases from V and 5 bases from J, with 17 bases in between. The CDR3 consists of 14 residues. This CDR3 reads CASIALVSGTEAFF. The CDR3 DNA follows: TGTGCCAGCATCGCCTTAGTATCAGGAACTGAAGCTTTCTTT.

V usage is TRBV5-4 and J usage is TRBJ2-1, with 12 bases fitting TRBD2. The germline V gene encodes CDR1 SGHNT and CDR2 YYREEE (reference sequence). The V segment lost 0 bases and the J segment 7 bases; nucleotides outside the gene matches: 2. This CDR3 spans 15 amino acids. The CDR3 reads CASSLGLAGENEQFF. In DNA form, the CDR3 reads TGTGCCAGCAGCTTGGGACTAGCGGGAGAAAATGAGCAGTTCTTC. The full variable domain, its missing parts supplied by reference TRBV5-4 and TRBJ2-1, is ETGVTQSPTHLIKTRGQQVTLRCSSQSGHNTVSWYQQALGQGPQFIFQYYREEENGRGNFPPRFSGLQFPNYSSELNVNALELDDSALYLCASSLGLAGENEQFFGPGTRLTVL.

The chain joins TRBV27 to TRBJ1-2, with 8 bases matching TRBD1. The trim removed 5 bases at V and 8 bases at J, leaving 7 bases unmatched. The CDR3 loop spans 13 amino acids. Germline CDR1 MNHEY, CDR2 SMNVEV (reference sequence). The CDR3: CASSRPGGAGYTF. The CDR3 bases are TGTGCCAGCAGTCGCCCAGGGGGCGCAGGCTACACCTTC.